This T cell receptor (beta chain) was obtained from a study of T cells in Graves' hyperthyroidism and ophthalmopathy. Points from the study as a whole: Most thyroid clonotypes expanded above 0.001 appeared in blood too.

Stable disease denoted Graves' hyperthyroidism without ophthalmopathy progression within 18 months. Patients aged 18 to 65 with hyperthyroidism were newly diagnosed, with duration under 2 months. Fresh peripheral blood, around 9.2 ml of it, supplied the PBMCs. This clonotype was seen many times. Its antigen is still unknown. What was amplified from RNA transcripts were TCR beta CDR3 regions. An initial round of RT-PCR targeting the TCR CDR3 relied on the HTBI primer set. TCRdb called the multiplex PCR reads again in MiXCR, with one record for every CDR3 protein. The repertoire holds under 650,000 distinct CDR3 sequences, with about 17% as singletons. CDR1 and CDR2 from the germline V gene are KGHSH and LQKENI. Between the trimmed V and J ends, which lost 6 bases and 3 bases, there was a span of 12 bases. The CDR3 consists of 13 residues.

This TCR was sampled from a woman aged 25 to 39 with Graves' hyperthyroidism. The J gene is TRBJ2-7, the V gene TRBV18, with D tentatively TRBD1 (6 bases). Sequencing input: blood. Here the CDR3 DNA reads TGTGCCAGCTCGTCAGAACAGGGCTACGAGCAGTACTTC. This translates into CASSSEQGYEQYF. Full variable domain (rest looked up from reference TRBV18 and TRBJ2-7): NAGVMQNPRHLVRRRGQEARLRCSPMKGHSHVYWYRQLPEEGLKFMVYLQKENIIDESGMPKERFSAEFPKEGPSILRIQQVVRGDSAAYFCASSSEQGYEQYFGPGTRLTVT.